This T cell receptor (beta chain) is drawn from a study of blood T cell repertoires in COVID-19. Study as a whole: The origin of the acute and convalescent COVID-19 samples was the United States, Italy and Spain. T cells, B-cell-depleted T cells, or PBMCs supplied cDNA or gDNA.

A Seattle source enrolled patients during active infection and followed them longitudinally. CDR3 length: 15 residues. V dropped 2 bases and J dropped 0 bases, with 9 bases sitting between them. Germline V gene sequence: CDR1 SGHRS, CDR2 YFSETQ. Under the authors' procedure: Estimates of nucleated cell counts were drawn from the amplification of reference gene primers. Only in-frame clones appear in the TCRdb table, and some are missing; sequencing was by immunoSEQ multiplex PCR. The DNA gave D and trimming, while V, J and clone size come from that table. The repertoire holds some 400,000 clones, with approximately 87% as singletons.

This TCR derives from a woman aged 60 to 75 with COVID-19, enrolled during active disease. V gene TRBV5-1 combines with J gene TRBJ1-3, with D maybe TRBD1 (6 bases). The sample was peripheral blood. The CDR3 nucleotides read TGCGCCAGCAGCTTCGGGGGGCACTCTGGAAACACCATATATTTT. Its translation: CASSFGGHSGNTIYF.